These 14 T cell receptor beta chains originate from one sample sequenced in a study of cytomegalovirus exposure and HLA in healthy donors. 60 Vbeta and 13 Jbeta primers were used in PCR. The method was immunoSEQ multiplex PCR; TCRdb's version includes in-frame clones alone and lacks a portion of them. The sample includes around 120,000 clones, about 80% of them seen just once. The sample taken for sequencing was PBMCs. The source is a female donor in good health and CMV-seropositive.

The V gene is TRBV5-8, the J gene TRBJ2-7; D not certain. Germline CDR1 is SGHTS and CDR2 is YDEGEE. V lost 0 bases, J lost 6 bases, and 4 bases lay in between. This CDR3 has 11 amino acids. The CDR3: CASSLESEQYF. The CDR3 region has the DNA TGTGCCAGCAGCTTGGAGAGCGAGCAGTACTTC.

This CDR3 is CASSPYRDSLQPQHF. DNA of the CDR3: TGTGCCAGCAGCCCTTACCGGGACAGCTTACAGCCCCAGCATTTT. V usage is TRBV28 and J usage is TRBJ1-5; 7 positions match TRBD1. CDR1 is MDHEN and CDR2 is SYDVKM in the germline V gene. This CDR3 is built from 15 residues. After removal of 6 bases from V and 7 bases from J, the junction contained 12 bases not matched to a gene.

The chain couples TRBV5-1 to TRBJ1-2, with D possibly TRBD1 on 5 matching bases. CDR1 and CDR2 (germline): SGHRS, YFSETQ. The CDR3 is 14 amino acids. Between the trimmed V and J ends, which lost 4 bases and 2 bases, there was a span of 12 bases. Here the CDR3 DNA reads TGCGCCAGCAGCCCCACAGGTGTAAACTATGGCTACACCTTC. Translating it yields CASSPTGVNYGYTF.

The V call is TRBV2, the J call TRBJ2-3, with 8 bases that match TRBD1. The CDR3 runs to 15 residues. In germline, CDR1 is SNHLY, CDR2 FYNNEI. The trim removed 4 bases at V and 4 bases at J, leaving 7 bases unmatched. The CDR3 sequence is CASSATGVSADTQYF. The CDR3 DNA follows: TGTGCCAGCAGTGCGACAGGGGTATCGGCAGATACGCAGTATTTT.

This clone was found a few times. The V and J genes are TRBV30 and TRBJ1-1, with 8 bases fitting TRBD1. The germline CDR1 and CDR2 sequences are GTSNPN and SVGIG (reference sequence). CDR3 length equals 12 residues. Trimming cost V 6 bases and J 6 bases; bases outside gene matches: 6. Written as DNA, the CDR3 is TGTGCCTGCCGGCAGGGGGCACCTGAAGCTTTCTTT. This gives the protein CACRQGAPEAFF.

The chain carries TRBV4-2 and TRBJ1-2, with 7 positions matching TRBD1. The trim removed 0 bases at V and 7 bases at J, leaving 14 bases unmatched. CDR1 and CDR2 (germline): LGHNA, YNFKEQ. The CDR3 loop spans 17 amino acids. Here the CDR3 reads CASSQDRLSQGSAGYTF. The CDR3, as DNA: TGTGCCAGCAGCCAAGATCGCCTTTCACAGGGGTCGGCTGGCTACACCTTC.

V and J are TRBV11-1 and TRBJ2-1; 7 bases map to TRBD2. The germline V gene encodes CDR1 SGHAT and CDR2 FQDESV (reference sequence). The CDR3 runs to 14 residues. With V trimmed by 0 bases and J by 9 bases, 5 bases remained unmatched. The CDR3 DNA reads as TGTGCCAGCAGCTTAGCATGGGGGGAGGGTGAGCAGTTCTTC. Its translation: CASSLAWGEGEQFF. The variable domain in full, with the rest retrieved from reference TRBV11-1 and TRBJ2-1, is EAEVAQSPRYKITEKSQAVAFWCDPISGHATLYWYRQILGQGPELLVQFQDESVVDDSQLPKDRFSAERLKGVDSTLKIQPAELGDSAMYLCASSLAWGEGEQFFGPGTRLTVL.

V is TRBV5-1 and J is TRBJ1-2; D is ambiguous. The V end was cut by 0 bases, the J end by 6 bases, with 12 bases between. CDR3 size: 14 residues. CDR1 and CDR2 from the germline V gene are SGHRS and YFSETQ. CDR3 region: CASSLATQWNGYTF. The CDR3 DNA is TGCGCCAGCAGCTTGGCCACACAGTGGAATGGCTACACCTTC.

This chain uses TRBV7-2 with TRBJ2-5; a weak D match, TRBD2 (5 bases). Germline V gene sequence: CDR1 SGHTA, CDR2 FQGNSA. CDR3 length equals 13 residues. V dropped 2 bases and J dropped 5 bases, with 9 bases sitting between them. DNA for the CDR3: TGTGCCAGCAGCTTAAGGACTCTTGAGACCCAGTACTTC. This codes for CASSLRTLETQYF.

The chain combines TRBV7-9 with TRBJ1-6; 7 nucleotides align to TRBD1. Germline CDR1 and CDR2: SEHNR and FQNEAQ (reference sequence). The ends lost 1 base at V and 7 bases at J; junction bases unmatched: 4. The CDR3 contains 15 residues. The chain's CDR3 is CASSLGGGQNSPLHF. The DNA for the CDR3 is TGTGCCAGCAGCTTAGGAGGGGGACAGAATTCACCCCTCCACTTT.

The V call is TRBV7-9, the J call TRBJ1-1, with 9 bases lining up with TRBD1. The germline CDR1 and CDR2 sequences are SEHNR and FQNEAQ (reference sequence). The CDR3 sequence is 13 residues long. The trim removed 5 bases at V and 10 bases at J, leaving 8 bases unmatched. This chain's CDR3 is CASSPVIQGAAFF. The CDR3 DNA reads as TGTGCCAGCAGCCCTGTGATACAGGGGGCAGCTTTCTTT.

J is TRBJ1-2 and V is TRBV5-6; 10 bases align to TRBD1. Trimming removed 0 bases from V and 4 bases from J; junction bases left unmatched: 6. Germline CDR1 is SGHDT and CDR2 is YYEEEE. The CDR3 spans 16 residues. The CDR3: CASSLVDRGLGYGYTF. For the CDR3, the DNA is TGTGCCAGCAGCTTGGTCGACAGGGGGCTCGGCTATGGCTACACCTTC.

This clone was counted a few times. This chain connects TRBV7-2 to TRBJ2-7; D remains unclear. V gave up 4 bases and J gave up 0 bases, with 7 bases separating them. Germline V gene data show CDR1 as SGHTA and CDR2 as FQGNSA. CDR3 length: 13 residues. CDR3 nucleotide sequence: TGTGCCAGCAGCTCCTCCTCCTCCTACGAGCAGTACTTC. This sequence encodes CASSSSSSYEQYF.

The rearrangement uses TRBV7-8 and TRBJ2-2; 10 positions match TRBD2. The germline V gene encodes CDR1 SGHVS and CDR2 FQNEAQ. The CDR3 is made up of 17 amino acids. The junction had 8 bases not matched to a gene; V was cut back by 5 bases and J by 2 bases. DNA of the CDR3: TGTGCCAGCAGCGCACATAGCGGGGGGATTAACACCGGGGAGCTGTTTTTT. It is translated as CASSAHSGGINTGELFF. Full variable domain (remainder filled in from reference TRBV7-8 and TRBJ2-2): GAGVSQSPRYKVAKRGQDVALRCDPISGHVSLFWYQQALGQGPEFLTYFQNEAQLDKSGLPSDRFFAERPEGSVSTLKIQRTQQEDSAVYLCASSAHSGGINTGELFFGEGSRLTVL.